This passage covers 22 T cell receptor beta chains from one sample sequenced in a study of immune characterization of retroperitoneal liposarcoma. TCRdb itself ran the PCR reads through MiXCR, one entry per CDR3 protein. Among approximately 11,000 distinct CDR3 sequences listed, 20% to 25% were seen once. The material sequenced was blood. These receptor sequences come from a female donor with retroperitoneal liposarcoma.

Only a few counts were recorded for this clonotype. This CDR3 is missing its conserved last phenylalanine or tryptophan, likely due to a read error. It is unclear where the CDR3 begins or ends on the DNA, so no DNA is shown, and the CDR3 is as TCRdb lists it. The CDR3 spells CATTPWGSTMSSSSGQ. The chain joins TRBV24-1 to TRBJ1-1; TRBD1 is the table's D call, not checked against the DNA. The CDR3 totals 16 residues, both ends included. Germline CDR1 KGHDR, CDR2 SFDVKD.

This clonotype was recorded at least ten times. This sequence joins TRBV27 and TRBJ2-7, with TRBD2 as a possible D gene (5 bases). CDR1 is MNHEY, CDR2 SMNVEV, per germline (reference sequence). V was cut by 6 bases and J by 0 bases, with 9 bases left in between. This CDR3 region has 13 residues. CDR3 coding DNA: TGTGCCAGCAGCCGGAGCGGCTCCTACGAGCAGTACTTC. It encodes CASSRSGSYEQYF.

With regard to this clonotype: A read error may be the cause here, since a much bigger clone is one base away. The chain uses TRBV11-3 and TRBJ2-3; perhaps TRBD2 as D (6 bases). The germline V gene encodes CDR1 SGHNT and CDR2 YENEEA. The CDR3 covers 12 residues. V lost 5 bases and J 6 bases, leaving 9 bases between the germline ends. CDR3 nucleotide sequence: TGTGCCAGCAGCCCACTAGCTGATACGCAGTATTTT. It encodes CASSPLADTQYF.

Sample share makes this clonotype medium-sized. J is TRBJ2-5 and V is TRBV6-1, with 8 bases aligning to TRBD1. Germline V CDR1 and CDR2: MNHNS, SASEGT. There are 15 residues in the CDR3. The trim removed 3 bases at V and 5 bases at J, leaving 8 bases unmatched. The CDR3 loop is CASSDPSRGRETQYF. The CDR3 bases are TGTGCCAGCAGTGACCCGAGCAGGGGGCGGGAGACCCAGTACTTC.

The chain has TRBV6-1 and TRBJ2-2; TRBD2 matches 7 bases. Germline assignment: CDR1 MNHNS and CDR2 SASEGT. Trimming at V came to 7 bases and at J to 7 bases, leaving 12 bases not matched to a gene. CDR3 size: 15 residues. In DNA form, the CDR3 reads TGTGCCAGCAATTATGATGGACTAGTGGTCGGGGAGCTGTTTTTT. Its protein is CASNYDGLVVGELFF.

The sample holds many counts of this clonotype. This chain joins TRBV12-3 or TRBV12-4 and TRBJ2-1; 9 nucleotides match TRBD1. CDR3 length: 17 residues. J gave up 8 bases and V 3 bases, and 14 bases lay outside the gene matches. This CDR3 reads CASSFPRTGDTHHEQFF. In DNA, the CDR3 is TGTGCCAGCAGTTTCCCTAGGACAGGGGATACCCACCATGAGCAGTTCTTC.

This clonotype was recorded once. The CDR3 here is CASSYGSGRRNEQFF. For the CDR3, the DNA is TGTGCCAGCAGTTACGGGAGCGGGAGGCGAAATGAGCAGTTCTTC. This chain links TRBV6-1 with TRBJ2-1; 9 positions match TRBD2. Germline lookup yields CDR1 MNHNS and CDR2 SASEGT. The CDR3 runs to 15 residues. V was clipped by 5 bases and J by 7 bases; unmatched bases: 9.

This clonotype rates as medium-sized. The chain joins TRBV11-3 to TRBJ2-1; possible D gene TRBD1, 6 bases. Germline CDR1 SGHNT, CDR2 YENEEA. With 1 base removed from V and 2 bases from J, the gap between germline ends came to 9 bases. The CDR3 sequence is 15 residues long. CDR3 DNA sequence: TGTGCCAGCAGCTTAGGTGGGGGCACCTACAATGAGCAGTTCTTC. Amino acid sequence: CASSLGGGTYNEQFF.

This clonotype has a count of ten or more. V and J are TRBV27 and TRBJ2-1; TRBD2 aligns across 16 bases. CDR1 MNHEY and CDR2 SMNVEV come from the germline V gene (reference sequence). Germline trimming cut 6 bases from V and 7 bases from J; bases unmatched to any gene: 6. This CDR3 has 16 residues. CDR3 sequence (DNA): TGTGCCAGCAGACCCGGGACTAGCGGGAGGGGGAATGAGCAGTTCTTC. As protein: CASRPGTSGRGNEQFF.

The chain is built from TRBV12-3 or TRBV12-4 and TRBJ2-3, with TRBD2 identical over 7 bases. V shed 6 bases, J shed 4 bases, and the junction held 4 bases outside the gene matches. This CDR3 contains 13 residues. Written as DNA, the CDR3 is TGTGCCAGCAGAGACGGACTAGCAGATACGCAGTATTTT. Amino acid sequence: CASRDGLADTQYF.

This clonotype was found many times. The CDR3 sequence is CASSSPGTGDTYNEQFF. The DNA for the CDR3 is TGTGCCAGCAGTTCGCCCGGGACAGGGGACACCTACAATGAGCAGTTCTTC. J is TRBJ2-1 and V is TRBV12-3 or TRBV12-4, with 10 nucleotides matching TRBD1. This CDR3 spans 17 amino acids. Trimming at V came to 4 bases and at J to 2 bases, leaving 8 bases not matched to a gene.

This sequence joins TRBV4-1 and TRBJ2-2, with D possibly matching TRBD2 (6 bases). The germline V gene encodes CDR1 MGHRA and CDR2 YSYEKL. The CDR3 spans 15 residues. V dropped 1 base and J dropped 7 bases, with 13 bases sitting between them. CDR3 nucleotides: TGCGCCAGCAGCCAAGTGGGAGGCAGGGTCGGGGAGCTGTTTTTT. It specifies CASSQVGGRVGELFF.

This clonotype was detected a few times. The J gene is TRBJ2-5, the V gene TRBV12-3 or TRBV12-4; TRBD1 matches at 11 bases. The CDR3 loop spans 15 amino acids. Trimming at V came to 2 bases and at J to 3 bases, leaving 2 bases not matched to a gene. The CDR3 loop is CASSLRTGGEETQYF. The CDR3 DNA reads as TGTGCCAGCAGTTTACGGACAGGGGGCGAAGAGACCCAGTACTTC.

The chain recombines TRBV20-1 with TRBJ2-3; 8 bases line up with TRBD2. Trimming cost V 6 bases and J 1 base; bases outside gene matches: 9. The germline gives CDR1 DFQATT, CDR2 SNEGSKA (reference sequence). The CDR3 runs to 15 residues. In DNA form, the CDR3 reads TGCAGTGCAGGGACTAGGGAAAAGGGCACAGATACGCAGTATTTT. It is translated as CSAGTREKGTDTQYF.

This clonotype is termed medium-sized. The chain joins TRBV7-2 to TRBJ2-1; 8 bases agree with TRBD2. The J call may be faulty, since TRBJ2-7 better matches the DNA end. From germline, CDR1 is SGHTA and CDR2 FQGNSA. This CDR3 has 14 residues. CDR3: CASSSRGVYNEQYF. CDR3 DNA: TGTGCCAGCAGCTCGCGGGGGGTCTACAATGAGCAGTACTTC.

The chain uses TRBV6-1 and TRBJ1-4; 9 nucleotides match TRBD1. The length of the CDR3 is 16 residues. Germline loops: CDR1 MNHNS, CDR2 SASEGT. The ends lost 0 bases at V and 4 bases at J; junction bases unmatched: 3. The CDR3 nucleotides read TGTGCCAGCAGTGAAGCGCCGGGACAGGGTAATGAAAAACTGTTTTTT. Protein: CASSEAPGQGNEKLFF.

This chain links TRBV9 with TRBJ1-1; D unresolved. There are 13 residues in the CDR3. The germline CDR1 and CDR2 sequences are SGDLS and YYNGEE. The V and J ends lost 0 bases and 0 bases respectively, with 3 bases between them. CDR3 residues: CASSVEVNTEAFF. The DNA of the CDR3 is TGTGCCAGCAGCGTAGAAGTGAACACTGAAGCTTTCTTT.

This clonotype was observed many times. This sequence joins TRBV27 and TRBJ2-1; D may correspond to TRBD1 or TRBD2 (6 bases each). The J call may be incorrect, as the DNA end agrees better with TRBJ2-7. CDR1 is MNHEY, CDR2 SMNVEV, per germline (reference sequence). CDR3 size: 12 residues. CDR3 nucleotides: TGTGCCAGCAGTCCACAGGGAGGCGAGCAGTACTTC. It translates to CASSPQGGEQYF.

This clonotype came up a few times. This rearrangement joins TRBV11-2 to TRBJ2-5; D unresolved. The V gene's germline CDR1 is SGHAT and CDR2 FQNNGV. CDR3 length equals 15 residues. The V end was cut by 2 bases, the J end by 5 bases, with 15 bases between. The CDR3 region has the DNA TGTGCCAGCAGCTTACAAATCCGTGCTGGGGAGACCCAGTACTTC. Encoded protein: CASSLQIRAGETQYF.

The sample holds a few counts of this clonotype. The CDR3 reads CASSLAGLNQPQHF. The CDR3 DNA sequence: TGTGCCAGCAGCTTAGCCGGGCTAAATCAGCCCCAGCATTTT. The chain couples TRBV11-1 to TRBJ1-5; D not certain. Per the germline V gene, CDR1 is SGHAT and CDR2 is FQDESV (reference sequence). V was cut by 0 bases and J by 4 bases, with 7 bases left in between. CDR3 size: 14 residues.

By share of the sample, this clonotype is medium-sized (0.01 to 0.1%). The chain is built from TRBV12-3 or TRBV12-4 and TRBJ2-1, with 12 bases lining up with TRBD2. This CDR3 is 16 amino acids long. Trimming removed 6 bases from V and 5 bases from J; junction bases left unmatched: 8. The CDR3 loop is CASSPTSGRLDNEQFF. Here the CDR3 DNA reads TGTGCCAGCAGCCCAACTAGCGGGAGGTTGGACAATGAGCAGTTCTTC.

This clonotype was seen only a few times. The CDR3 coding sequence is TGTGCCAGCGGGGACAGGGGCTATGGCTACACCTTC. Residues: CASGDRGYGYTF. This chain uses TRBV6-1 with TRBJ1-2; 10 bases map to TRBD1. V was pared by 8 bases and J by 4 bases, with 1 base of the junction left unmatched. Germline V gives CDR1 MNHNS, CDR2 SASEGT. CDR3 length equals 12 residues.